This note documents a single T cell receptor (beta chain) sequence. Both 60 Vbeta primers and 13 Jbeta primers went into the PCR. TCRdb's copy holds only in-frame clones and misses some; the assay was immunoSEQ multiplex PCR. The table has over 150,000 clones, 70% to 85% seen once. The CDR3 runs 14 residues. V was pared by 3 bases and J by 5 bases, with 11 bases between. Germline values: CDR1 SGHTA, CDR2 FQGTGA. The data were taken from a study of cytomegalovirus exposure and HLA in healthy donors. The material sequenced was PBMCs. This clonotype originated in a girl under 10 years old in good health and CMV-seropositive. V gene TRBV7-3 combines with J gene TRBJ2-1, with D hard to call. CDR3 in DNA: TGTGCCAGCAGCTTTTCCCCCCGGGACAATGAGCAGTTCTTC. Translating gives CASSFSPRDNEQFF. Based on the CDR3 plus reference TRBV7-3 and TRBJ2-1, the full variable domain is GAGVSQTPSNKVTEKGKYVELRCDPISGHTALYWYRQSLGQGPEFLIYFQGTGAADDSGLPNDRFFAVRPEGSVSTLKIQRTERGDSAVYLCASSFSPRDNEQFFGPGTRLTVL.